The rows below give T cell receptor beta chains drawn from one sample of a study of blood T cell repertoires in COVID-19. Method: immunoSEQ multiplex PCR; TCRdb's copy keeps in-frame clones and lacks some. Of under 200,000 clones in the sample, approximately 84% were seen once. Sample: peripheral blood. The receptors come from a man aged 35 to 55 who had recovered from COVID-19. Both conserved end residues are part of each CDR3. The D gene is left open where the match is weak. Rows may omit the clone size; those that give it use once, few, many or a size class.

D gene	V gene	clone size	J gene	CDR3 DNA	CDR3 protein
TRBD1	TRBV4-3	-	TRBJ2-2	TGCGCCAGCAGCCACCGACAGGGGGCAAACACCGGGGAGCTGTTTTTT	CASSHRQGANTGELFF
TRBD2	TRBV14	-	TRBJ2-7	TGTGCCAGCAGCCAAGTGCGAGCGGGGGGTCGCGAGCAGTACTTC	CASSQVRAGGREQYF
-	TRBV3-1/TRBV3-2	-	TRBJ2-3	TGTGCCAGCAGTCTGGGCGGAGGACAGACTAGCACAGATACGCAGTATTTT	CASSLGGGQTSTDTQYF
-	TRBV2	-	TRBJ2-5	TGTGCCAGCAGTGAAGTCCTTCGGGAGACCCAGTACTTC	CASSEVLRETQYF
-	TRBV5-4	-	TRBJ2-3	TGTGCCAGCAGCTTTTGGGAGAGGGCAGATACGCAGTATTTT	CASSFWERADTQYF
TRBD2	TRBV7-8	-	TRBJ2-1	TGTGCCAGCAGCTTAGCGCGGGGGGACAATGAGCAGTTCTTC	CASSLARGDNEQFF
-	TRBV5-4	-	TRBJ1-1	TGTGCCAGCAGCCCTGATCTAGGGAGGAGGGACACTGAAGCTTTCTTT	CASSPDLGRRDTEAFF
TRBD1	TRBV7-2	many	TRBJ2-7	TGTGCCAGCAGCCCAGGACAGGGTTTCGGCGAGCAGTACTTC	CASSPGQGFGEQYF
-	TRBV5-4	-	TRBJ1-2	TGTGCCAGCAGCCCGGAAGGACAGTATGGCTACACCTTC	CASSPEGQYGYTF
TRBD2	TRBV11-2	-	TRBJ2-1	TGTGCCAGCAGCTTAGGCGGCGGGGGGAGTAATGAGCAGTTCTTC	CASSLGGGGSNEQFF
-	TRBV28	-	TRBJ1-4	TGTGCCAGCAGTTCGTCCGCGCGAAAACTGTTTTTT	CASSSSARKLFF
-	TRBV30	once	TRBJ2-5	TGTGCCTGGAGTGTTGGTTCAGGCCTCCAAGAGACCCAGTACTTC	CAWSVGSGLQETQYF
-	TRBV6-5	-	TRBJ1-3	TGTGCCAGCTATCAGTCTTCTGGAAACACCATATATTTT	CASYQSSGNTIYF
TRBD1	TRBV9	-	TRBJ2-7	TGTGCCAGCAGCGTAGCAATTGGGGGGACAGGGAGCGAGCAGTACTTC	CASSVAIGGTGSEQYF
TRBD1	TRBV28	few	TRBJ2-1	TGTGCCAGCAGTCCGAACAGGGGGCTCCGCCATAGTGAGCAGTTCTTC	CASSPNRGLRHSEQFF
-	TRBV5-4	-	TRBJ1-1	TGTGCCAGCAGCTTGGGAATCGGTGAAGCTTTCTTT	CASSLGIGEAFF